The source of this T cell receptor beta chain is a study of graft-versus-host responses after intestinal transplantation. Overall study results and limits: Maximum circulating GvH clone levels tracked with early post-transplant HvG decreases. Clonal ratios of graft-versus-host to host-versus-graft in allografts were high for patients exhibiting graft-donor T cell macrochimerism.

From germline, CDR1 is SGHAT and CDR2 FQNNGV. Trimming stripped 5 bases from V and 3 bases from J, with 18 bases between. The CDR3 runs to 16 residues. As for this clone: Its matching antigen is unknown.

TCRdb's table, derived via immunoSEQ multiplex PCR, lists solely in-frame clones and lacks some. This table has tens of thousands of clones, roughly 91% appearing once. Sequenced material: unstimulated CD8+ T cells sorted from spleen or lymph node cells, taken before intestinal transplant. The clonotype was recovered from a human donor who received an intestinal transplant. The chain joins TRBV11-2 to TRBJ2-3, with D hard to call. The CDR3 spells CASSPWFGIGTDTQYF. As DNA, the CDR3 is TGTGCCAGCAGCCCTTGGTTTGGCATCGGGACAGATACGCAGTATTTT.